This T cell receptor (beta chain) appears in the sequencing data of a study of blood T cell repertoires in COVID-19. Study information: Material from acute and convalescent COVID-19 was sourced from the United States, Italy and Spain. PBMCs, B-cell-depleted T cells, or T cells provided the cDNA or gDNA that made up the material.

Per the study methods: Estimation of nucleated cell counts relied on the amplification of reference gene primers. Generated by immunoSEQ multiplex PCR, the TCRdb table keeps only in-frame clones and is missing some. V and J calls and clone size are as listed in that table; D and trimming were resolved from the DNA. The sample lists 110,000 to 150,000 clones; around 84% were seen once. Sequencing used peripheral blood. The clonotype originates from a man in his fifties or sixties with active or convalescent COVID-19.

Written as DNA, the CDR3 is TGTGCCAGCAGAAAGGACAGGACCTACAATGAGCAGTTCTTC. It translates to CASRKDRTYNEQFF. This rearrangement joins TRBV2 to TRBJ2-1, with 7 nucleotides matching TRBD1. Germline assignment: CDR1 SNHLY and CDR2 FYNNEI. V shed 6 bases, J shed 2 bases, and the junction held 4 bases outside the gene matches. The length of the CDR3 is 14 residues.